This T cell receptor (beta chain) is from a study of cytomegalovirus exposure and HLA in healthy donors. Study context: In an early release, HLA-typed donors contributed roughly 85 million unique TCR sequences. Study observations and caveats: A later analysis associated 16,000 or so TCR beta sequences with HLA alleles at a 0.05 false discovery rate.

Trimming cost V 1 base and J 5 bases, with 8 bases left between them. In germline, CDR1 is SGHVS, CDR2 FQNEAQ. CDR3 length: 14 residues. Comment on this clone: Its antigen is not known.

The donors comprised healthy bone marrow donors. The PCR was carried out with 60 Vbeta primers and 13 Jbeta primers. Sequencing was performed with immunoSEQ multiplex PCR; in TCRdb, only in-frame clones are kept and a portion is missing. The sample yields fewer than 45,000 clones, 90% to 95% seen once. Sample: PBMCs. The chain links TRBV7-8 to TRBJ2-2, with unresolved D. This receptor was obtained from a woman under 30 in good health and CMV-seronegative. CDR3 residues: CASSLGGRTGELFF. In DNA, the CDR3 is TGTGCCAGCAGCTTAGGTGGCAGGACCGGGGAGCTGTTTTTT.